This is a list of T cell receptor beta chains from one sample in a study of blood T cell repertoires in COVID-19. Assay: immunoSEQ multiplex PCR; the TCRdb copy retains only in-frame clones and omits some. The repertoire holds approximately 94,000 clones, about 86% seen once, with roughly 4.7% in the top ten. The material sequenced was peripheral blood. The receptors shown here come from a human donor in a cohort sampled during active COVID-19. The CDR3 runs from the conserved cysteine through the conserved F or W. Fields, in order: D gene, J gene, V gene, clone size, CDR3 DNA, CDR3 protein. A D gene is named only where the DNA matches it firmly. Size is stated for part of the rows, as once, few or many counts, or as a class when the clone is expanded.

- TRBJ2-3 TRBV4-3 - TGCGCCAGCAGCCCAACTGGTCCTTCAGATACGCAGTATTTT CASSPTGPSDTQYF
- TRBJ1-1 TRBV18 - TGTGCCAGCTCACCACCTCTTCGGAGTCTGAGCACTGAAGCTTTCTTT CASSPPLRSLSTEAFF
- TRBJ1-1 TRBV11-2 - TGTGCCAGCAGCTCAAATCGGGTGCTTATGAACACTGAAGCTTTCTTT CASSSNRVLMNTEAFF
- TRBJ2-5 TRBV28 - TGTGCCAGCAAAACTTACCACGGGACTCCGACGGTGGAGACCCAGTACTTC CASKTYHGTPTVETQYF
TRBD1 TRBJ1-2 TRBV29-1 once TGCAGCGTTGAAAGGCGGGACAGCTATGGCTACACCTTC CSVERRDSYGYTF
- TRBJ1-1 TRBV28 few TGTGCCAGCAAATATGGTCGGGGGGTGAACACTGAAGCTTTCTTT CASKYGRGVNTEAFF
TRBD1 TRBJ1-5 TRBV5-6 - TGTGCCAGCAGCTCGGGGACAGGGCGGGGAAATCAGCCCCAGCATTTT CASSSGTGRGNQPQHF
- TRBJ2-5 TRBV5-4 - TGTGCCAGCAGCCAGGTTGGTGCGGAGACCCAGTACTTC CASSQVGAETQYF
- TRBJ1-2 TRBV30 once TGTGCCTGGAGTGAAGCCTATGGCTACACCTTC CAWSEAYGYTF
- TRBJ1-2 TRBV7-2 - TGTGCCAGCAGCTTAGGTCATATAGACTATGGCTACACCTTC CASSLGHIDYGYTF
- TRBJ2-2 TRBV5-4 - TGTGCCAGCAGCTTGGCTCCCGGGAGAGAAACCGGGGAGCTGTTTTTT CASSLAPGRETGELFF
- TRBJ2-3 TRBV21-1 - TGTGCCAGCAGCAAAGGGACAGCAAGCACAGATACGCAGTATTTT CASSKGTASTDTQYF
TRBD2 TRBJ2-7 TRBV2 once TGTGCCAGCAAGCTCGGAGCGGGAGGTTTCTACGAGCAGTACTTC CASKLGAGGFYEQYF
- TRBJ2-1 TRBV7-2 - TGTGCCAGCAGTACGACAGGGACTAGAGTTGAGCAGTTCTTC CASSTTGTRVEQFF
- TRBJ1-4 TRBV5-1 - TGCGCCAGCAGCTTGGGAGGGACAACAACTAATGAAAAACTGTTTTTT CASSLGGTTTNEKLFF
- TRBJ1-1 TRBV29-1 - TGCAGCGTTGAAGTAGGGGAGGGCACTGAAGCTTTCTTT CSVEVGEGTEAFF